The 26 T cell receptor beta chains in this list originate from one sample, sequenced in a study of Ad26.COV2.S vaccination and SARS-CoV-2 variants. The treatment was: 15 to 20 received Ad26.COV2.S at low or high dose, single or two shots; roughly five received placebo; per-sample allocation not given. Day 63 following the first vaccine or placebo injection was when the samples were taken. TCRdb's table, derived via immunoSEQ multiplex PCR, lists solely in-frame clones and lacks some. Of approximately 350,000 clones in the sample, 83% are singletons; the top ten hold approximately 7.8%. This specimen consisted of peripheral blood, obtained in a trial of Ad26.COV2.S vaccine versus placebo. Source of these receptors: a person between 18 and 65 years old who received the Ad26.COV2.S COVID-19 vaccine or a placebo.

This CDR3 is CASSLGSQGARSYEQYF. In DNA form, the CDR3 reads TGTGCCAGCAGCTTAGGATCACAGGGGGCGCGATCCTACGAGCAGTACTTC. The chain carries TRBV7-2 and TRBJ2-7, with 9 bases aligning to TRBD1. The CDR3 length is 17 residues. The V and J ends lost 1 base and 1 base, in that order; junction bases with no gene match: 8. Per germline, CDR1 SGHTA and CDR2 FQGNSA.

This clone is a singleton in its sample. The chain has TRBV9 and TRBJ2-2; the match to TRBD2 covers 9 bases. CDR3 size: 16 residues. The germline V gene has CDR1 SGDLS and CDR2 YYNGEE. The trim removed 2 bases at V and 7 bases at J, leaving 9 bases unmatched. The CDR3 nucleotides read TGTGCCAGCAGCGTCACGGCGGGAGGGCCGAACGGGGAGCTGTTTTTT. As protein: CASSVTAGGPNGELFF.

V gene TRBV27 combines with J gene TRBJ2-6, with D unclear. This CDR3 region has 18 residues. With 5 bases removed from V and 1 base from J, the gap between germline ends came to 18 bases. CDR1 and CDR2 from the germline V gene are MNHEY and SMNVEV (reference sequence). This CDR3 reads CASSLTRFDYSGANVLTF. CDR3 nucleotides: TGTGCCAGCAGTCTAACACGGTTTGATTATTCTGGGGCCAACGTCCTGACTTTC.

This chain joins TRBV11-2 and TRBJ2-1, with D tentatively TRBD2 (6 bases). Deletions cut 6 bases from V and 8 bases from J, with 17 bases between. Germline CDR1 and CDR2: SGHAT and FQNNGV. The length of the CDR3 is 14 residues. The CDR3, as DNA: TGTGCCAGCAGAAGGATACGGGAGCCCCATGAGCAGTTCTTC. Its translation is CASRRIREPHEQFF.

CDR3 nucleotides: TGTGCCAGCAGCCGCGGGACAGGGTACAATGAGCAGTTCTTC. Amino acid sequence: CASSRGTGYNEQFF. The chain couples TRBV11-2 to TRBJ2-1; TRBD1 agrees at 9 bases. Germline CDR1 is SGHAT and CDR2 is FQNNGV. V gave up 5 bases and J gave up 4 bases; unmatched junction bases: 3. The CDR3 contains 14 residues.

This clone has a single count. The V and J genes are TRBV6-6 and TRBJ1-1; weak D call: TRBD1 (6 bases). CDR3 size: 13 residues. Trimming took 5 bases from V and 8 from J, leaving 15 bases between them. The germline V gene has CDR1 MNHNY and CDR2 SVGAGI (reference sequence). CDR3 nucleotides: TGTGCCAGCAGTCCAACAGGGTGGGCCGAAGCTTTCTTT. It encodes CASSPTGWAEAFF.

This chain joins TRBV7-9 and TRBJ2-7; TRBD2 matches at 11 bases. From germline, CDR1 is SEHNR and CDR2 FQNEAQ (reference sequence). The CDR3 covers 18 residues. The V and J ends lost 5 bases and 0 bases, in that order; junction bases with no gene match: 12. The CDR3 nucleotides are TGTGCCAGCAGCGGAGGGACTAGCGGCGCATTAAGCTCCTACGAGCAGTACTTC. This sequence encodes CASSGGTSGALSSYEQYF.

The V call is TRBV5-1, the J call TRBJ1-5, with no clear D. Per the germline V gene, CDR1 is SGHRS and CDR2 is YFSETQ. The CDR3 is made up of 17 amino acids. The germline V and J ends were trimmed by 1 base and 5 bases, with 19 bases remaining between them. The CDR3 DNA reads TGCGCCAGCAGCTTGAACCCTCTTGGAGGGAACGATCAGCCCCAGCATTTT. Translation: CASSLNPLGGNDQPQHF.

CDR3 DNA sequence: TGTGCCAGCAGCCAAGAAGAGGAGACCTACGAGCAGTACTTC. Its protein product is CASSQEEETYEQYF. The rearrangement joins TRBV4-2 to TRBJ2-7; D is unclear. Germline V lookup: CDR1 LGHNA, CDR2 YNFKEQ. V shed 0 bases and J shed 2 bases, with 8 bases lying between them. This CDR3 has 14 residues.

The chain links TRBV19 to TRBJ2-1, with 11 bases matching TRBD1. Unmatched junction bases numbered 10, after V lost 9 bases and J lost 9 bases. The CDR3 consists of 14 residues. CDR1 LNHDA and CDR2 SQIVND come from the germline V gene (reference sequence). The CDR3 loop reads CASTGQGAYGEQFF. As DNA, the CDR3 is TGTGCCAGCACAGGACAGGGGGCATACGGTGAGCAGTTCTTC.

The V gene is TRBV9, the J gene TRBJ1-1, with D maybe TRBD1 (5 bases). There are 12 residues in the CDR3. Trimming cost V 2 bases and J 10 bases, with 12 bases left between them. Germline lookup yields CDR1 SGDLS and CDR2 YYNGEE. CDR3 nucleotides: TGTGCCAGCAGCGTCTTATCGGGGGGAGCTTTCTTT. Protein product: CASSVLSGGAFF.

The chain recombines TRBV5-5 with TRBJ2-5; 7 bases fit TRBD1. V trimming: 4 bases; J trimming: 5 bases; junction bases outside the gene matches: 8. In germline, CDR1 is SGHKS, CDR2 YYEKEE (reference sequence). The CDR3 runs to 14 residues. CDR3 loop: CASSPGQVAETQYF. CDR3 DNA sequence: TGTGCCAGCAGCCCCGGACAGGTTGCTGAGACCCAGTACTTC.

The chain employs TRBV25-1 and TRBJ1-1, with D perhaps TRBD1 (5 bases). The V gene lost 2 bases and the J gene lost 7 bases, with 11 bases spanning the gap. The CDR3 spans 13 residues. Germline V gene sequence: CDR1 MGHDK, CDR2 SYGVNS. The CDR3 loop is CASSEGQGIEAFF. The CDR3 bases are TGTGCCAGCAGTGAAGGGCAGGGTATTGAAGCTTTCTTT.

This chain links TRBV6-5 with TRBJ1-2, with 7 bases that match TRBD1. Germline-derived CDR1 and CDR2 are MNHEY and SVGAGI. V shed 0 bases and J 4 bases; nucleotides not matched to a gene: 5. This CDR3 region has 15 residues. The CDR3 loop reads CASSYSAGTVYGYTF. The CDR3 nucleotides read TGTGCCAGCAGTTACTCGGCTGGGACAGTCTATGGCTACACCTTC.

The V gene is TRBV11-3, the J gene TRBJ1-1, with no clear D. V shed 0 bases and J shed 0 bases, with 14 bases lying between them. Germline V lookup: CDR1 SGHNT, CDR2 YENEEA. The CDR3 sequence is 17 residues long. The CDR3 sequence: CASSLELVGQLNTEAFF. CDR3 DNA sequence: TGTGCCAGCAGCTTAGAGTTGGTAGGGCAGCTGAACACTGAAGCTTTCTTT.

This chain uses TRBV15 with TRBJ2-7; D is possibly TRBD1 or TRBD2 (5 bases each). The V gene lost 0 bases and the J gene lost 4 bases, with 7 bases spanning the gap. The germline CDR1 and CDR2 sequences are LNHNV and YYDKDF (reference sequence). The CDR3 has 13 residues. The CDR3 sequence: CATSRDGGYEQYF. As DNA, the CDR3 is TGTGCCACCAGCAGAGATGGGGGTTACGAGCAGTACTTC.

The chain uses TRBV6-2 or TRBV6-3 and TRBJ1-5; possibly TRBD1 for D (5 bases). The V end was cut by 2 bases, the J end by 6 bases, with 17 bases between. Germline assignment: CDR1 MNHEY and CDR2 SVGEGT. The length of the CDR3 is 16 residues. CDR3 DNA sequence: TGTGCCAGCAGTTACGGGGACTGGGGGAGAAGTCAGCCCCAGCATTTT. This codes for CASSYGDWGRSQPQHF.

Only one count was recorded for this clone. This chain connects TRBV4-1 to TRBJ2-2, with no clear D. Per the germline V gene, CDR1 is MGHRA and CDR2 is YSYEKL. The germline V and J ends were trimmed by 5 bases and 4 bases, with 26 bases remaining between them. The CDR3 loop spans 19 amino acids. The CDR3 nucleotides are TGCGCCAGCAGCGACCAAGGAAGGGCTTTCCTCCGTGGCACCGGGGAGCTGTTTTTT. Amino acids: CASSDQGRAFLRGTGELFF.

This clone occurred a few times. The rearrangement joins TRBV2 to TRBJ1-2; D is ambiguous. Deletions cut 11 bases from V and 2 bases from J, with 15 bases between. Germline V CDR1 and CDR2: SNHLY, FYNNEI. The CDR3 consists of 13 residues. The CDR3 coding sequence is TGTGCCGGGTCGGCAGATTCGAACTATGGCTACACCTTC. It encodes CAGSADSNYGYTF.

CDR3 DNA: TGCGCCAGCAGCTTCAATTCGGGGGGCGGGGAGCTGTTTTTT. Its translation is CASSFNSGGGELFF. The chain has TRBV5-1 and TRBJ2-2; 7 positions match TRBD2. This CDR3 is 14 amino acids long. Losses at the gene ends were 2 bases for V and 7 bases for J; bases not matched to a gene: 5. From germline, CDR1 is SGHRS and CDR2 YFSETQ.

The J gene is TRBJ2-1, the V gene TRBV10-3; 9 nucleotides match TRBD2. Germline V gives CDR1 ENHRY, CDR2 SYGVKD. The CDR3 extends over 15 amino acids. V gave up 7 bases and J gave up 2 bases; unmatched junction bases: 6. CDR3 sequence reads: CAITAASGAYNEQFF. The CDR3 DNA reads as TGTGCCATCACCGCGGCTAGCGGGGCCTACAATGAGCAGTTCTTC.

This clone was seen a few times. The chain uses TRBV9 and TRBJ2-5; D uncertain. CDR1 and CDR2 (germline): SGDLS, YYNGEE. The V gene lost 0 bases and the J gene lost 4 bases, with 16 bases spanning the gap. There are 16 residues in the CDR3. The CDR3 DNA sequence: TGTGCCAGCAGCGTAGCTTCTGACCAGACCGGAGAGACCCAGTACTTC. Encoded protein: CASSVASDQTGETQYF.

This clone has only one observation. V gene TRBV5-1 combines with J gene TRBJ1-5, with 12 bases that match TRBD1. Germline loops: CDR1 SGHRS, CDR2 YFSETQ. CDR3 size: 14 residues. V was clipped by 4 bases and J by 7 bases; unmatched bases: 3. CDR3 residues: CASSIGTGGQPQHF. CDR3 sequence (DNA): TGCGCCAGCAGCATCGGGACAGGGGGCCAGCCCCAGCATTTT. Full variable domain (remainder filled in from reference TRBV5-1 and TRBJ1-5): KAGVTQTPRYLIKTRGQQVTLSCSPISGHRSVSWYQQTPGQGLQFLFEYFSETQRNKGNFPGRFSGRQFSNSRSEMNVSTLELGDSALYLCASSIGTGGQPQHFGDGTRLSIL.

V gene TRBV10-3 combines with J gene TRBJ2-7; D not certain. Trimming took 0 bases from V and 4 from J, leaving 7 bases between them. The length of the CDR3 is 13 residues. Germline loops: CDR1 ENHRY, CDR2 SYGVKD. The CDR3 protein is CAISESGKYEQYF. The CDR3 nucleotides are TGTGCCATCAGTGAGTCGGGAAAATACGAGCAGTACTTC.

This chain links TRBV5-1 with TRBJ1-2; D unclear. CDR3 length: 13 residues. Germline loops: CDR1 SGHRS, CDR2 YFSETQ. Trimming left V 4 bases short and J 0 bases short, with 7 bases between. The CDR3 here is CASSALANYGYTF. The CDR3 region has the DNA TGCGCCAGCAGCGCCCTGGCTAACTATGGCTACACCTTC.

The CDR3 bases are TGTGCCAGCAGCCCGCGTGGAGGGGGCACCGGGGAGCTGTTTTTT. It translates to CASSPRGGGTGELFF. The chain combines TRBV11-3 with TRBJ2-2; perhaps D is TRBD1 or TRBD2 (6 bases each). V dropped 5 bases and J dropped 4 bases, with 14 bases sitting between them. Per the germline V gene, CDR1 is SGHNT and CDR2 is YENEEA. This CDR3 contains 15 residues.